Listed here are 27 T cell receptor beta chains from one sample, sequenced in a study of radiotherapy plus CTLA-4 blockade in lung cancer (dated by TCRdb to the late 2010s). The library was made by the immunoSEQ multiplex PCR assay. TCRdb's version of the immuneACCESS table is confined to in-frame rearrangements and falls short of the full clone set. An unresolved V gene accounts for under half of the shortfall where checked; the remainder is of unknown origin. In this sample the table shows 45,000 to 60,000 clones, 75% to 90% of which occur a single time. Of the sample, approximately 3.4% is held by the ten largest clones. The source was peripheral blood, collected from a patient treated with radiotherapy plus ipilimumab. The receptors originated from a human donor with non-small cell lung cancer who had stable disease on radiotherapy plus ipilimumab.

The rearrangement links TRBV27 to TRBJ2-3; 10 bases are a match to TRBD2. The CDR3 is made up of 14 amino acids. The V segment lost 6 bases and the J segment 8 bases; nucleotides outside the gene matches: 8. Germline V gene lookup returns CDR1 MNHEY and CDR2 SMNVEV (reference sequence). The CDR3 is CASSGSGRASTQYF. CDR3 coding DNA: TGTGCCAGCAGCGGAAGCGGGAGGGCATCTACGCAGTATTTT.

This clone was observed a handful of times. The chain combines TRBV27 with TRBJ1-4; 7 bases align to TRBD1. The CDR3 totals 17 residues. CDR1 is MNHEY and CDR2 is SMNVEV in the germline V gene (reference sequence). With V trimmed by 5 bases and J by 2 bases, 11 bases remained unmatched. CDR3 sequence (DNA): TGTGCCAGCAGTCCAACGACAGGGAGGAGTACTAATGAAAAACTGTTTTTT. Translated, it gives CASSPTTGRSTNEKLFF.

V and J are TRBV2 and TRBJ2-7; 10 bases match TRBD2. Unmatched junction bases numbered 2, after V lost 1 base and J lost 2 bases. The CDR3 length is 15 residues. Germline V CDR1 and CDR2: SNHLY, FYNNEI. This chain's CDR3 is CASSEGLAGTYEQYF. In DNA, the CDR3 is TGTGCCAGCAGTGAAGGACTAGCGGGTACCTACGAGCAGTACTTC.

This clone appeared a few times. The CDR3 protein is CASAQRDSYNSPLHF. In DNA, the CDR3 is TGCGCCAGCGCTCAACGGGACTCCTATAATTCACCCCTCCACTTT. The chain carries TRBV5-1 and TRBJ1-6; D unresolved. Germline V gene sequence: CDR1 SGHRS, CDR2 YFSETQ. This CDR3 is built from 15 residues. V lost 7 bases and J 0 bases, leaving 11 bases between the germline ends.

V and J are TRBV5-1 and TRBJ2-3, with TRBD2 matching 12 bases. This CDR3 spans 16 amino acids. Trimming took 0 bases from V and 5 from J; bases not matched to a gene: 4. Germline V CDR1 and CDR2: SGHRS, YFSETQ. The CDR3 sequence is CASSLGLAGGIDTQYF. The CDR3 DNA follows: TGCGCCAGCAGCTTGGGTCTAGCGGGGGGGATAGATACGCAGTATTTT.

This clone was seen only once. The chain is built from TRBV21-1 and TRBJ1-2. TRBV21-1 is recorded as a pseudogene. This CDR3 spans 17 amino acids. The CDR3 spells CATQPSLIRGPNYGYTF. CDR3 in DNA: TGTGCCACCCAGCCATCCCTGATTAGAGGCCCTAACTATGGCTACACCTTC.

The chain carries TRBV9 and TRBJ1-2; unclear D gene. Germline CDR1 reads SGDLS; CDR2 reads YYNGEE. The germline V and J ends were trimmed by 1 base and 5 bases, with 18 bases remaining between them. The CDR3 extends over 16 amino acids. The CDR3 spells CASSVQALNNPYGYTF. CDR3 nucleotide sequence: TGTGCCAGCAGCGTACAGGCCCTCAATAATCCTTATGGCTACACCTTC.

V is TRBV19 and J is TRBJ2-1; D is perhaps TRBD2 (6 bases). The CDR3 spans 14 residues. CDR1 is LNHDA and CDR2 is SQIVND in the germline V gene (reference sequence). Trimming took 5 bases from V and 9 from J, leaving 17 bases between them. The CDR3 is CASSLRTIGGEQFF. DNA for the CDR3: TGTGCCAGTAGTCTCCGGACCATCGGGGGTGAGCAGTTCTTC.

The rearrangement uses TRBV7-8 and TRBJ2-7; 7 bases agree with TRBD2. The J segment lost 5 bases and the V segment lost 0 bases, leaving 7 bases of the junction unmatched. There are 15 residues in the CDR3. Germline CDR1 reads SGHVS; CDR2 reads FQNEAQ. CDR3: CASSLASGGINEQYF. CDR3 coding DNA: TGTGCCAGCAGCTTAGCGTCGGGGGGAATTAACGAGCAGTACTTC.

This chain joins TRBV5-1 and TRBJ2-3, with TRBD2 matching 9 bases. Germline loops: CDR1 SGHRS, CDR2 YFSETQ. This CDR3 spans 14 amino acids. V was clipped by 4 bases and J by 2 bases; unmatched bases: 2. CDR3: CASSPSGITDTQYF. Written as DNA, the CDR3 is TGCGCCAGCAGCCCTAGCGGGATCACAGATACGCAGTATTTT.

The chain recombines TRBV21-1 with TRBJ2-3; the D call in the table, TRBD2, was not verified against the DNA. TRBV21-1 has pseudogene status. The CDR3 is made up of 15 amino acids. The CDR3 reads CASSKDRRDSDTQYF. CDR3 coding DNA: TGTGCCAGCAGCAAAGATAGGCGGGACTCAGATACGCAGTATTTT.

This clone came up a few times. The chain employs TRBV5-6 and TRBJ2-7; 8 positions agree with TRBD2. The CDR3 consists of 14 residues. Germline V CDR1 and CDR2: SGHDT, YYEEEE. The V gene end was trimmed by 5 bases and the J gene end by 3 bases; junction bases not matched to a gene: 7. CDR3 in amino acids: CASSPGLDIYEQYF. In DNA, the CDR3 is TGTGCCAGCAGTCCGGGACTAGATATCTACGAGCAGTACTTC. The full variable domain, rest sourced from reference TRBV5-6 and TRBJ2-7, is DAGVTQSPTHLIKTRGQQVTLRCSPKSGHDTVSWYQQALGQGPQFIFQYYEEEERQRGNFPDRFSGHQFPNYSSELNVNALLLGDSALYLCASSPGLDIYEQYFGPGTRLTVT.

On this clone: One junction end disagrees with the germline gene, perhaps due to a read error. The J gene is TRBJ2-3, the V gene TRBV7-2; TRBD1 is a possible D gene (6 bases). The CDR3 consists of 14 residues. Germline assignment: CDR1 SGHTA and CDR2 FQGNSA. CDR3 in amino acids: CASSQIRGTNTQYF. The CDR3 bases are TGTGCCAGCAGCCAGATCAGGGGCACAAATACGCAGTATTTT. The complete variable domain, with remaining parts taken from reference TRBV7-2 and TRBJ2-3, reads GAGVSQSPSNKVTEKGKDVELRCDPISGHTALYWYRQSLGQGLEFLIYFQGNSAPDKSGLPSDRFSAERTGGSVSTLTIQRTQQEDSAVYLCASSQIRGTNTQYFGPGTRLTVL.

The V and J genes are TRBV28 and TRBJ1-4; the match to TRBD1 covers 8 bases. The CDR3 length is 16 residues. The germline CDR1 and CDR2 sequences are MDHEN and SYDVKM. V shed 0 bases and J 5 bases; nucleotides not matched to a gene: 5. For the CDR3, the DNA is TGTGCCAGCAGTTTATGGGAGGACAGGGAGAATGAAAAACTGTTTTTT. Translation: CASSLWEDRENEKLFF.

The V gene is TRBV18, the J gene TRBJ2-7; weak D call: TRBD2 (6 bases). The CDR3 spans 16 residues. Trimming took off 4 bases at V and 1 base at J, with 17 bases between the two ends. Germline assignment: CDR1 KGHSH and CDR2 LQKENI. CDR3 nucleotide sequence: TGTGCCAGCTCACAGATCCGGGAGAGACCTTCCTACGAGCAGTACTTC. It is translated as CASSQIRERPSYEQYF. Looking up the rest from reference TRBV18 and TRBJ2-7 gives the full variable domain: NAGVMQNPRHLVRRRGQEARLRCSPMKGHSHVYWYRQLPEEGLKFMVYLQKENIIDESGMPKERFSAEFPKEGPSILRIQQVVRGDSAAYFCASSQIRERPSYEQYFGPGTRLTVT.

The table lists this clone with a few counts. The V call is TRBV28, the J call TRBJ1-3; no firm D call. V shed 6 bases and J shed 8 bases, with 17 bases lying between them. CDR1 MDHEN and CDR2 SYDVKM come from the germline V gene. This CDR3 region has 14 residues. This chain's CDR3 is CASSLNLIGDTIYF. CDR3 coding DNA: TGTGCCAGCAGCCTCAATCTCATCGGAGACACCATATATTTT.

This clone was found once. The V call is TRBV6-5, the J call TRBJ2-7; 9 bases align to TRBD1. The germline CDR1 and CDR2 sequences are MNHEY and SVGAGI. The CDR3 runs to 15 residues. V was pared by 5 bases and J by 2 bases, with 7 bases of the junction left unmatched. CDR3 DNA sequence: TGTGCCAGCAGTAGGATAGGACAGGGGACCTACGAGCAGTACTTC. Its translation is CASSRIGQGTYEQYF.

The J gene is TRBJ2-2, the V gene TRBV19; D is unclear. The V gene lost 5 bases and the J gene lost 0 bases, with 7 bases spanning the gap. CDR3 size: 14 residues. Germline V gives CDR1 LNHDA, CDR2 SQIVND (reference sequence). The CDR3 is CASSWQSNTGELFF. CDR3 in DNA: TGTGCCAGTAGTTGGCAGTCGAACACCGGGGAGCTGTTTTTT.

V and J are TRBV18 and TRBJ1-1; D gene unclear. With 1 base removed from V and 0 bases from J, the gap between germline ends came to 9 bases. The CDR3 runs 15 residues. The V gene's germline CDR1 is KGHSH and CDR2 LQKENI. CDR3 bases: TGTGCCAGCTCACCACGGTCACAGATGAACACTGAAGCTTTCTTT. Protein product: CASSPRSQMNTEAFF.

This chain links TRBV5-5 with TRBJ2-7, with 10 positions matching TRBD2. The germline V gene encodes CDR1 SGHKS and CDR2 YYEKEE (reference sequence). Germline trimming cut 4 bases from V and 5 bases from J; bases unmatched to any gene: 9. There are 15 residues in the CDR3. The CDR3 sequence is CASSPVAGGGDEQYF. The CDR3 region has the DNA TGTGCCAGCAGCCCCGTAGCGGGAGGAGGCGACGAGCAGTACTTC. Combining the CDR3 with reference TRBV5-5 and TRBJ2-7 gives the whole variable domain DAGVTQSPTHLIKTRGQQVTLRCSPISGHKSVSWYQQVLGQGPQFIFQYYEKEERGRGNFPDRFSARQFPNYSSELNVNALLLGDSALYLCASSPVAGGGDEQYFGPGTRLTVT.

The gene calls are TRBV5-1 and TRBJ1-4; D possibly corresponds to TRBD1 (6 bases). Germline CDR1 and CDR2: SGHRS and YFSETQ. V lost 0 bases, J lost 5 bases, and 11 bases lay in between. The CDR3 is 15 amino acids. DNA of the CDR3: TGCGCCAGCAGCTTGGAACAGGGCGGCAATGAAAAACTGTTTTTT. Encoded protein: CASSLEQGGNEKLFF.

V is TRBV11-2 and J is TRBJ1-2; D is perhaps TRBD1 (5 bases). The germline V gene encodes CDR1 SGHAT and CDR2 FQNNGV. V gave up 2 bases and J gave up 3 bases, with 10 bases separating them. The CDR3 spans 14 residues. Written as DNA, the CDR3 is TGTGCCAGCAGCTTATCTGACAGTTACTATGGCTACACCTTC. Its translation is CASSLSDSYYGYTF.

Notes on this clone: This sample also contains other DNA sequences that code for the same CDR3. This chain uses TRBV9 with TRBJ1-4; D is unclear. The CDR3 has 14 amino acids. Trimming took off 2 bases at V and 6 bases at J, with 11 bases between the two ends. Germline-derived CDR1 and CDR2 are SGDLS and YYNGEE. The CDR3 DNA reads as TGTGCCAGCAGCGTTGGGCAGGTGGATGAAAAACTGTTTTTT. Encoded protein: CASSVGQVDEKLFF.

The gene calls are TRBV5-1 and TRBJ2-3; possibly TRBD2 for D (7 bases). V gave up 4 bases and J gave up 7 bases, with 22 bases separating them. The CDR3 has 16 amino acids. Germline V lookup: CDR1 SGHRS, CDR2 YFSETQ. The CDR3 region has the DNA TGCGCCAGCAGCCCCAGGCCGGGGGGCGACACGAATACGCAGTATTTT. Translation: CASSPRPGGDTNTQYF.

This rearrangement joins TRBV5-1 to TRBJ1-1; TRBD1 might be the D (6 bases). In germline, CDR1 is SGHRS, CDR2 YFSETQ. The CDR3 has 15 amino acids. The V end lost 7 bases, the J end lost 2 bases, and 18 bases lay between the germline ends. The CDR3: CASRLEGGANTEAFF. In nucleotides, the CDR3 is TGCGCCAGCCGCCTGGAGGGGGGGGCCAACACTGAAGCTTTCTTT.

This chain joins TRBV4-1 and TRBJ1-5; 11 bases are a match to TRBD1. The V and J ends lost 4 bases and 6 bases, in that order; junction bases with no gene match: 11. CDR3 length: 17 amino acids. Germline V gene data show CDR1 as MGHRA and CDR2 as YSYEKL. CDR3: CASSPEPGQGGFQPQHF. For the CDR3, the DNA is TGCGCCAGCAGCCCAGAACCGGGACAGGGGGGGTTTCAGCCCCAGCATTTT.

The chain has TRBV30 and TRBJ1-1; D is ambiguous. From germline, CDR1 is GTSNPN and CDR2 SVGIG (reference sequence). The CDR3 has 12 residues. Trimming shortened V by 2 bases and J by 7 bases, and 11 bases separated the two germline ends. In nucleotides, the CDR3 is TGTGCCTGGAGTAGCACGGGAAATGAAGCTTTCTTT. Amino acids: CAWSSTGNEAFF.